Listed here are 3 T cell receptor beta chains from one sample, sequenced in a study of CD8 T cells in ankylosing spondylitis. TCRdb analysed the 5' RACE reads with MiXCR anew, one entry per CDR3 protein. The repertoire has some 120,000 distinct CDR3 sequences, roughly 13% of them found once; the top ten carry 3%. Sequenced sample: blood, either unsorted or a sorted T cell fraction (not recorded which). These receptors all stem from a female donor with ankylosing spondylitis or in good health (not recorded which).

This clonotype was recorded many times. The chain links TRBV28 to TRBJ1-5; D is ambiguous. Trimming took 4 bases from V and 7 from J, leaving 8 bases between them. Germline assignment: CDR1 MDHEN and CDR2 SYDVKM. This CDR3 spans 12 amino acids. The CDR3 spells CASSSRGQPQHF. The DNA for the CDR3 is TGTGCCAGCAGTTCCCGAGGGCAGCCCCAGCATTTT.

On this clonotype itself: An end of the junction differs from the germline gene, which may be a read error. The V gene is TRBV7-9, the J gene TRBJ1-2; D is perhaps TRBD1 (6 bases). CDR1 and CDR2 (germline): SEHNR, FQNEAQ (reference sequence). The CDR3 runs 13 residues. CDR3 in DNA: TGTGCCAGCAGCTCCGAGGGGGACTATGACTACACCTTC. Its translation is CASSSEGDYDYTF.

V and J are TRBV12-3 or TRBV12-4 and TRBJ2-1; 12 bases match TRBD2. The CDR3 totals 15 residues. Trimming removed 3 bases from V and 5 bases from J; junction bases left unmatched: 2. This chain's CDR3 is CASSFASGGDNEQFF. In DNA, the CDR3 is TGTGCCAGCAGTTTCGCTAGCGGGGGGGACAATGAGCAGTTCTTC.